This TCR beta chain was recorded in a study of blood T cells in healthy people across ages (dated by TCRdb to the mid-2010s). Background on the whole study: Template switching captured roughly one uniquely barcoded TCR beta cDNA molecule per two T cells in model experiments. The study measured age-related changes in TCR beta repertoire diversity using deep sequencing normalized with unique cDNA molecular identifiers. Four age groups were formed from the donors: young (average about 16 years), middle-aged (approximately 39), aged (approximately 60) and long-lived (82). To avoid experimental bias, donors of different ages were distributed randomly across sequencing lanes. Using the same blood draw, the study looked at two additional independent replicas of 1 million unique cDNA reads for two donors, one aged 18 to 29 and the other aged 80 or older. Paper-wide results and their limitations: Since profiling was done on bulk unsorted PBMCs, naive and antigen-experienced compartments could not be conclusively compared. Because donor CMV infection status was unknown, age-related changes in expanded clonotypes were potentially confounded. The percentage of naive T cells measured by flow cytometry correlated strongly with observed TCR beta diversity. Estimates of total diversity from one million sequenced T cells were regarded as lower bounds and underestimates. Compared with the aged group, more naive CD4+ T cells, fewer expanded clones and increased TCR diversity were shown by the long-lived group, suggesting age selection. As age increased, observed TCR beta diversity per million T cells dropped in a roughly linear way, and a significant reduction was already evident by age roughly 40.

From cysteine to phenylalanine, the CDR3 is 13 amino acids long. Kept here is only the CDR3 DNA, which spans 39 bases and is read in frame from base 1. From a lookup of the germline V gene, CDR1 and CDR2 are MDHEN and SYDVKM. With respect to this clonotype: The antigen it recognizes is unknown. One end of the junction fails to match germline, which may point to a read error.

Systemically healthy Caucasian individuals from Russia, roughly 40 in total and aged roughly 6 to 100 years, were included as donors. Ten milliliters of peripheral blood were drawn from each donor into EDTA-treated Vacutainer tubes. PBMCs were isolated by Ficoll-Paque density-gradient centrifugation, with at least 7 million obtained per sample. Trizol reagent was used to extract total RNA from PBMCs, with at least 5 micrograms per sample. The percentages of naive CD45RAhigh/CD27high T cells were determined by flow cytometry on a PBMC aliquot from every donor. Library preparation employed 5' RACE. The data were produced on an Illumina HiSeq 2500. A second PCR of 7 to 11 cycles was performed with a sample-barcoded 5' primer and a J-beta primer mix. A template-switch 5' adaptor carrying 12 random nucleotides introduced a unique molecular identifier onto each TCR beta cDNA molecule. At least 2.5 million CDR3-containing paired-end reads were obtained from each sample. All of the RNA was converted into first-strand cDNA using the Mint cDNA synthesis kit, with a TRBC-specific oligonucleotide serving as the primer. Following uracil-DNA glycosylase treatment, all cDNA underwent a first 18-cycle PCR with the universal primers M1SS and BC2_uni_R. From the authors' description of their analysis: Normalization of each sample was performed by random selection of 1 million high-quality reads, each carrying a distinct molecular identifier. Reads with shared molecular identifiers were discarded instead of being binned into consensus sequences. MiTCR, run with a Q25 quality threshold and the strictest error-elimination algorithm, handled CDR3 identification, clonotype clustering and error correction. A nonparametric unseen species model using Euler transformation provided a lower-bound estimate of total TCR beta diversity. The public reads were quality trimmed at Q25 with fastp and then assembled into clones with MiXCR by TCRdb, keeping productive beta chains. CDR3 protein sequences are deduplicated, and each keeps its most common genes and DNA. What appears here as the V and J calls and clone size reflects TCRdb's work, not the paper's. This sample is represented by 850,000 to 1,000,000 distinct CDR3 sequences; about 48% of them were singletons. Roughly an eighth of the sample is in the top ten clones.

The sample was blood. The chain employs TRBV28 and TRBJ2-5, and the D gene may be TRBD1, 6 bases matching. The TCR originated in a man between 25 and 39 years old in good health. Read as DNA, the sequence is TGTGCCGGCAGTGGGACATCCCAAGAGACCCAGTACTTC. This translates into CAGSGTSQETQYF.